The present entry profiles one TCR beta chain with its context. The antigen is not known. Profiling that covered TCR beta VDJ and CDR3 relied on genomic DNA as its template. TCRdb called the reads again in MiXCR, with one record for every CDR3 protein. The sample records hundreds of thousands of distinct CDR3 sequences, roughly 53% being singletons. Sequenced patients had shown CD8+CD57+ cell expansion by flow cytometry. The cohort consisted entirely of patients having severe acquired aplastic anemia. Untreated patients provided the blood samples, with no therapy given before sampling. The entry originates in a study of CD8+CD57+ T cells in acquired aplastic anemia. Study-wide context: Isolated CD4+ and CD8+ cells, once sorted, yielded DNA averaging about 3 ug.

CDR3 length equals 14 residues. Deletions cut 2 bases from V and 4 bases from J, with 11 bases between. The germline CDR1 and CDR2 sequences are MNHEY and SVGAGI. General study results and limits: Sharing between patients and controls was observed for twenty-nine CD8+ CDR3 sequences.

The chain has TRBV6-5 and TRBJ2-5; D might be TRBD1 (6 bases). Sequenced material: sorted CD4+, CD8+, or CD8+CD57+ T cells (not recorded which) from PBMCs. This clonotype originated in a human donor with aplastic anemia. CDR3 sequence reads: CASSYVGRGETQYF. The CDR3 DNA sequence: TGTGCCAGCAGTTACGTGGGCAGGGGAGAGACCCAGTACTTC.